A single sample gave rise to the 23 T cell receptor beta chains below, sequenced in a study of T cells in Graves' hyperthyroidism and ophthalmopathy. Amplification targeted TCR beta CDR3 regions from RNA transcripts. First-round RT-PCR with HTBI primers amplified the TCR CDR3 region. TCRdb called the multiplex PCR reads again in MiXCR, with one record for every CDR3 protein. Here the sample spans around 500,000 distinct CDR3 sequences, 14% being singletons. Sequenced material: blood. The receptors stem from a woman aged 40 to 50 with Graves' hyperthyroidism.

This clonotype has a handful of counts. The chain employs TRBV25-1 and TRBJ1-1; D ambiguous. Germline CDR1 is MGHDK and CDR2 is SYGVNS. The CDR3 length is 13 residues. Trimming removed 3 bases from V and 5 bases from J, with 10 bases in between. CDR3 sequence reads: CASSDRWSTEAFF. The CDR3 region has the DNA TGTGCCAGCAGTGATCGTTGGAGTACTGAAGCTTTCTTT.

Details on this clonotype: This could be a read error, since a much larger clone is one nucleotide away. The chain recombines TRBV20-1 with TRBJ2-7, with D maybe TRBD2 (7 bases). The CDR3 is 12 residues long. Trimming took 7 bases from V and 5 from J, leaving 15 bases between them. Per germline, CDR1 DFQATT and CDR2 SNEGSKA (reference sequence). The CDR3, as DNA: TGCAGTGGTCACGGGGGGCGGGACGAGCAGTACTTC. Its translation is CSGHGGRDEQYF.

This clonotype came up many times. This sequence joins TRBV2 and TRBJ2-3; 12 bases fit TRBD2. V shed 6 bases and J 4 bases; nucleotides not matched to a gene: 5. The CDR3 is 15 amino acids. In germline, CDR1 is SNHLY, CDR2 FYNNEI. The CDR3 DNA is TGTGCCAGCAGAGCCGGACTAGCGGGATCAGATACGCAGTATTTT. Translated, it gives CASRAGLAGSDTQYF.

As to this clonotype: With a much larger clone just one base away, this may be a read error. V usage is TRBV20-1 and J usage is TRBJ2-1; D gene unclear. Germline V gene lookup returns CDR1 DFQATT and CDR2 SNEGSKA (reference sequence). V was clipped by 5 bases and J by 7 bases, with 9 bases between them. This CDR3 region has 11 residues. The CDR3, as DNA: TGCAGTGCTGGAGTGGTGAATGAGCAGTTCTTC. It is translated as CSAGVVNEQFF.

This clonotype was seen many times. The chain links TRBV5-1 to TRBJ2-3, with 9 nucleotides matching TRBD1. The V segment lost 4 bases and the J segment 4 bases; nucleotides outside the gene matches: 4. CDR1 is SGHRS, CDR2 YFSETQ, per germline. The CDR3 covers 14 residues. The CDR3: CASSKTGGPDTQYF. CDR3 bases: TGCGCCAGCAGCAAGACAGGGGGTCCAGATACGCAGTATTTT.

This clonotype occurred many times. The chain carries TRBV7-3 and TRBJ2-1, with D hard to call. The CDR3 totals 14 residues. Germline V gives CDR1 SGHTA, CDR2 FQGTGA. Trimming took off 0 bases at V and 6 bases at J, with 9 bases between the two ends. The DNA for the CDR3 is TGTGCCAGCAGCTTAACTTTTGGGCCCAATGAGCAGTTCTTC. Translating gives CASSLTFGPNEQFF.

In its sample, this clonotype was seen many times. V gene TRBV20-1 combines with J gene TRBJ2-7, with 7 bases identical to TRBD2. Germline V gives CDR1 DFQATT, CDR2 SNEGSKA (reference sequence). The trim removed 6 bases at V and 0 bases at J, leaving 8 bases unmatched. This CDR3 is 14 amino acids long. The CDR3 loop is CSAPAQRGSYEQYF. The CDR3 nucleotides are TGCAGTGCCCCCGCCCAGCGGGGCTCCTACGAGCAGTACTTC.

Many counts were recorded for this clonotype. The chain combines TRBV28 with TRBJ1-5; 7 bases align to TRBD1. Germline CDR1 MDHEN, CDR2 SYDVKM. The V segment lost 7 bases and the J segment 6 bases; nucleotides outside the gene matches: 12. The CDR3 extends over 15 amino acids. The DNA of the CDR3 is TGTGCCAGCATCGCGGGACAGAGTGGGCGTCAGCCCCAGCATTTT. It codes for CASIAGQSGRQPQHF.

This clonotype was recorded many times. The chain carries TRBV6-2 or TRBV6-3 and TRBJ1-1; perhaps TRBD1 as D (5 bases). The germline CDR1 and CDR2 sequences are MNHEY and SVGEGT. The CDR3 sequence is 14 residues long. V lost 0 bases, J lost 5 bases, and 10 bases lay in between. CDR3 sequence reads: CASSYSGGGTEAFF. CDR3 coding DNA: TGTGCCAGCAGTTACTCGGGGGGAGGTACTGAAGCTTTCTTT.

This clonotype was recorded many times. The chain has TRBV5-1 and TRBJ2-7, with D maybe TRBD1 (5 bases). Trimming removed 4 bases from V and 1 base from J, with 12 bases in between. Germline-derived CDR1 and CDR2 are SGHRS and YFSETQ. The CDR3 is 14 amino acids. The CDR3 DNA reads TGCGCCAGCAGCCCGACTGCAGGGTCCTACGAGCAGTACTTC. Translation gives CASSPTAGSYEQYF. Variable domain in full (rest from reference TRBV5-1 and TRBJ2-7): KAGVTQTPRYLIKTRGQQVTLSCSPISGHRSVSWYQQTPGQGLQFLFEYFSETQRNKGNFPGRFSGRQFSNSRSEMNVSTLELGDSALYLCASSPTAGSYEQYFGPGTRLTVT.

The table lists this clonotype with a few counts. This chain links TRBV19 with TRBJ1-5; D gene ambiguous. Germline CDR1 and CDR2: LNHDA and SQIVND (reference sequence). The CDR3 loop spans 13 amino acids. V was cut by 1 base and J by 6 bases, with 7 bases left in between. The CDR3 nucleotides read TGTGCCAGTAGTATAGCTCCCCGTCAGCCCCAGCATTTT. Encoded protein: CASSIAPRQPQHF.

In its sample, this clonotype was seen many times. The chain carries TRBV30 and TRBJ2-1, with D possibly called TRBD1 or TRBD2 (5 bases each). Deletions cut 4 bases from V and 3 bases from J, with 16 bases between. The CDR3 spans 15 residues. Germline V lookup: CDR1 GTSNPN, CDR2 SVGIG (reference sequence). CDR3: CAWTSGTVGYNEQFF. The CDR3 coding sequence is TGTGCCTGGACCTCCGGGACGGTGGGCTACAATGAGCAGTTCTTC. The full variable domain, in which reference TRBV30 and TRBJ2-1 provide the parts outside the CDR3, is SQTIHQWPATLVQPVGSPLSLECTVEGTSNPNLYWYRQAAGRGLQLLFYSVGIGQISSEVPQNLSASRPQDRQFILSSKKLLLSDSGFYLCAWTSGTVGYNEQFFGPGTRLTVL.

At least ten counts were recorded for this clonotype. The chain employs TRBV28 and TRBJ2-6; 9 bases map to TRBD2. J lost 4 bases, V lost 6 bases, and 16 bases had no gene match. In germline, CDR1 is MDHEN, CDR2 SYDVKM. The CDR3 length is 19 residues. CDR3 sequence: CASSSPYAGGPMGANVLTF. In nucleotides, the CDR3 is TGTGCCAGCAGCTCCCCCTACGCGGGAGGGCCGATGGGGGCCAACGTCCTGACTTTC.

This clonotype appeared a few times. The chain has TRBV12-3 or TRBV12-4 and TRBJ2-2, with TRBD1 matching 10 bases. With 8 bases clipped from V and 4 bases from J, the junction kept 4 bases outside the gene matches. There are 14 residues in the CDR3. This CDR3 is CASLWTGGTGELFF. CDR3 DNA: TGTGCCAGCCTATGGACAGGGGGCACCGGGGAGCTGTTTTTT.

This clonotype was seen ten or more times. The chain links TRBV30 to TRBJ2-5, with 10 bases matching TRBD2. V trimming: 6 bases; J trimming: 5 bases; junction bases outside the gene matches: 9. In germline, CDR1 is GTSNPN, CDR2 SVGIG (reference sequence). The CDR3 is 14 residues long. The CDR3 loop reads CACSSGSRVETQYF. The CDR3, as DNA: TGTGCCTGTTCTAGCGGGAGTCGGGTGGAGACCCAGTACTTC. Full variable domain (rest looked up from reference TRBV30 and TRBJ2-5): SQTIHQWPATLVQPVGSPLSLECTVEGTSNPNLYWYRQAAGRGLQLLFYSVGIGQISSEVPQNLSASRPQDRQFILSSKKLLLSDSGFYLCACSSGSRVETQYFGPGTRLLVL.

This clonotype was seen repeatedly, ten times or more. The V call is TRBV18, the J call TRBJ1-1; 7 positions match TRBD1. Trimming cost V 1 base and J 1 base; bases outside gene matches: 3. Looked up from germline, CDR1 is KGHSH and CDR2 is LQKENI. There are 15 residues in the CDR3. In nucleotides, the CDR3 is TGTGCCAGCTCACCACGGGGGACAGCGAACACTGAAGCTTTCTTT. Its protein is CASSPRGTANTEAFF.

This clonotype showed up just a few times. The rearrangement uses TRBV30 and TRBJ1-1; no clear D. CDR1 GTSNPN and CDR2 SVGIG come from the germline V gene (reference sequence). The CDR3 sequence is 14 residues long. Trimming removed 0 bases at V and 1 base at J, with 9 bases between. The CDR3 reads CAWSVYPQNTEAFF. The CDR3 region has the DNA TGTGCCTGGAGTGTATATCCCCAGAACACTGAAGCTTTCTTT.

This clonotype was recorded at least ten times. The chain uses TRBV6-1 and TRBJ1-4, with TRBD1 as a possible D gene (6 bases). This CDR3 spans 15 amino acids. The germline CDR1 and CDR2 sequences are MNHNS and SASEGT. V lost 5 bases, J lost 4 bases, and 14 bases lay in between. CDR3 loop: CASSTTGAHNEKLFF. CDR3 coding DNA: TGTGCCAGCAGTACGACAGGCGCCCATAATGAAAAACTGTTTTTT.

In its sample, this clonotype was seen many times. The chain carries TRBV28 and TRBJ1-1; 8 bases align to TRBD1. Germline CDR1 MDHEN, CDR2 SYDVKM. CDR3 length: 15 residues. Losses at the gene ends were 5 bases for V and 4 bases for J; bases not matched to a gene: 9. CDR3 sequence: CASSKIDRGTTEAFF. The CDR3 DNA follows: TGTGCCAGCAGTAAAATAGACAGGGGAACCACTGAAGCTTTCTTT.

This clonotype was seen at least ten times. This chain joins TRBV12-3 or TRBV12-4 and TRBJ1-2; a weak D match, TRBD1 (5 bases). The V gene lost 6 bases and the J gene lost 4 bases, with 18 bases spanning the gap. The CDR3 loop spans 15 amino acids. The CDR3 sequence: CASSLTDPLRYGYTF. The CDR3 DNA is TGTGCCAGCAGCTTGACAGACCCGTTGCGCTATGGCTACACCTTC.

This clonotype was detected only a few times. The chain uses TRBV6-5 and TRBJ2-1; D unresolved. V shed 2 bases and J shed 9 bases, with 5 bases lying between them. The CDR3 contains 11 residues. Germline values: CDR1 MNHEY, CDR2 SVGAGI. In nucleotides, the CDR3 is TGTGCCAGCAGTTACAGGGCTGAGCAGTTCTTC. This gives the protein CASSYRAEQFF.

This clonotype was recorded a few times. This chain connects TRBV12-3 or TRBV12-4 to TRBJ2-1, with D possibly being TRBD1 (5 bases). Trimming removed 6 bases at V and 12 bases at J, with 12 bases between. This CDR3 comprises 11 residues. The CDR3 loop is CASSAGFSQFF. CDR3 sequence (DNA): TGTGCCAGCAGCGCAGGGTTTTCGCAGTTCTTC.

V is TRBV19 and J is TRBJ2-2; 9 nucleotides agree with TRBD1. The CDR3 has 15 residues. V dropped 3 bases and J dropped 7; count of bases not matched to a gene: 6. Germline assignment: CDR1 LNHDA and CDR2 SQIVND (reference sequence). The CDR3 DNA reads TGTGCCAGTAGTATCGGGGACAGGGCAGGCGGGGAGCTGTTTTTT. Protein product: CASSIGDRAGGELFF. Filled out from reference TRBV19 and TRBJ2-2, the complete variable domain reads DGGITQSPKYLFRKEGQNVTLSCEQNLNHDAMYWYRQDPGQGLRLIYYSQIVNDFQKGDIAEGYSVSREKKESFPLTVTSAQKNPTAFYLCASSIGDRAGGELFFGEGSRLTVL.